A single sample gave rise to the 2 T cell receptor delta chains below, sequenced in a study of gamma-delta T cells after stem cell transplantation. TCRdb ran CATT on the RT-PCR reads. The data contain hundreds of delta-chain clones, 9.5% of them seen just once; the ten biggest clones take up around 67%. The specimen sequenced was gamma-delta T cells. All receptors come from a human donor. It is not recorded whose cells these are; they may come from a transplant donor.

Remarks on this clone: Given a much more abundant clone one base away, this may be a read error. The V call is TRDV2, the J call TRDJ1; 11 bases line up with TRDD3. There are 19 residues in the CDR3. Germline V gene sequence: CDR1 GEAIGNYY, CDR2 EKD. This chain's CDR3 is CACDQMAWGIQALSDKLTF. The DNA for the CDR3 is TGTGCCTGTGACCAAATGGCCTGGGGGATACAAGCCCTCTCCGATAAACTCACCTTT.

Turning to this clone: It is likely a read error: a sequence one base away is far more abundant. The chain joins TRDV2 to TRDJ1; 8 nucleotides line up with TRDD3. After removal of 2 bases from V and 0 bases from J, the junction contained 37 bases not matched to a gene. The CDR3 sequence is 26 residues long. Per the germline V gene, CDR1 is GEAIGNYY and CDR2 is EKD. CDR3 amino acids: CACDKIFLGPTGGRFGDQVYTDKLIF. The CDR3, as DNA: TGTGCCTGTGACAAGATATTCCTCGGACCGACTGGGGGGAGGTTCGGAGATCAGGTGTACACCGATAAACTCATCTTT.